This T cell receptor beta chain appears in the sequencing data of a study of T cell responses to AZD1222 COVID-19 vaccine. Study-wide points: Spike-wide vaccine-associated CD4 TCRs dominated at 160-218 and 743-854. Only a handful of AZD1222 recipients tested seropositive at baseline.

Clones were sequenced by immunoSEQ multiplex PCR, and TCRdb holds only the in-frame ones, with some missing. The repertoire has roughly 150,000 clones, roughly nine tenths of them found once; the top ten carry roughly 3.8%. On this clone: Its antigen is undetermined.

CDR3 size: 15 residues. Between the trimmed V and J ends, which lost 4 bases and 0 bases, there was a span of 10 bases. The germline gives CDR1 MRHNA, CDR2 SNTAGT. This receptor was obtained from an adult who received the AZD1222 COVID-19 vaccine. This sample comprised peripheral blood, obtained 28 days after the second AZD1222 dose. V gene TRBV6-4 combines with J gene TRBJ2-1, with no clear D. The CDR3 spells CASSVVRSSYNEQFF. CDR3 nucleotides: TGTGCCAGCAGTGTAGTCAGAAGCTCCTACAATGAGCAGTTCTTC.